The 4 T cell receptor beta chains below all came from one sample that was sequenced in a study of blood T cell repertoires in COVID-19. Measured with immunoSEQ multiplex PCR; TCRdb has only the in-frame clones, and not every one. The data show 100,000 or so clones, approximately 85% seen once. What was sequenced was peripheral blood. The receptor source for this set is a man aged 50 to 59 with acute or convalescent COVID-19.

This clone turned up a few times. This sequence joins TRBV24-1 and TRBJ2-2, with TRBD2 identical over 9 bases. This CDR3 region has 16 residues. CDR1 is KGHDR, CDR2 SFDVKD, per germline. V lost 1 base and J lost 8; bases outside the gene matches: 7. CDR3 protein: CATSDLVPAGGGELFF. The CDR3 DNA reads TGTGCCACCAGTGATTTAGTACCAGCGGGAGGTGGGGAGCTGTTTTTT.

The chain is built from TRBV28 and TRBJ2-7, with 11 bases matching TRBD2. The V segment lost 2 bases and the J segment 2 bases; nucleotides outside the gene matches: 5. This CDR3 is built from 16 residues. From germline, CDR1 is MDHEN and CDR2 SYDVKM. CDR3 sequence reads: CASSLVGTSGAYEQYF. The CDR3 DNA reads TGTGCCAGCAGTTTAGTCGGGACTAGCGGAGCCTACGAGCAGTACTTC. The whole variable domain, filled in from reference TRBV28 and TRBJ2-7, reads DVKVTQSSRYLVKRTGEKVFLECVQDMDHENMFWYRQDPGLGLRLIYFSYDVKMKEKGDIPEGYSVSREKKERFSLILESASTNQTSMYLCASSLVGTSGAYEQYFGPGTRLTVT.

This clone was found once. The rearrangement links TRBV7-6 to TRBJ2-2, with TRBD2 matching over 8 bases. The junction had 8 bases not matched to a gene; V was cut back by 5 bases and J by 0 bases. The CDR3 has 17 amino acids. CDR1 is SGHVS and CDR2 is FNYEAQ in the germline V gene. DNA for the CDR3: TGTGCCAGCAGCGTAATACGGGGGGGTTCGAACACCGGGGAGCTGTTTTTT. Protein: CASSVIRGGSNTGELFF.

V is TRBV5-5 and J is TRBJ2-3; maybe TRBD2 (6 bases). This CDR3 comprises 18 residues. The V end lost 4 bases, the J end lost 2 bases, and 23 bases lay between the germline ends. Germline CDR1 reads SGHKS; CDR2 reads YYEKEE (reference sequence). CDR3 loop: CASSPQSGSGLSTDTQYF. The DNA of the CDR3 is TGTGCCAGCAGCCCACAGTCCGGGAGCGGACTTTCCACAGATACGCAGTATTTT.